This T cell receptor beta chain is drawn from a study of T cell responses to AZD1222 COVID-19 vaccine (dated by TCRdb to about 2021). About the study as a whole: A total of around 240 trial participants underwent TCR sequencing, of whom about 200 received two doses of AZD1222 and about 25 received two doses of the MenACWY control vaccine. Trial participants were enrolled by age into subgroups of 18-55, 56-69 and 70-plus years, and 148, 28 and 57 TCR-sequenced participants, respectively, were included in these subgroups.

The label giving this sample's time point can be read as: about 28 days (+/-7) after the second vaccine dose. AZD1222 recipients with second doses at about 4 weeks or about 12 weeks were pooled, because spike-specific TCR depth and breadth did not differ between schedules. Vaccinee samples came from UK trials COV001 and COV002, including a single-blind randomized controlled phase 2/3 trial of AZD1222 (ChAdOx1 nCoV-19) in healthy adults. For TCRbeta chain sequencing, PBMC samples were collected from trial participants at day 0 and at day 28 after the second dose. Note on this clone: The target of this receptor is not known. Base qualities are missing; no much larger clone stands one base away.

The research as a whole found: Conclusions about previously exposed vaccinees were limited because only six AZD1222 recipients were SARS-CoV-2 seropositive at baseline. Reportedly, close to half of the unique spike-specific TCRs recognized epitopes lying outside the regions that are mutated in the B.1.351 and B.1.1.7 variants. A significant rise in spike-specific TCR breadth and depth was observed after two AZD1222 doses relative to day 0 and relative to MenACWY recipients. Most participants were white British and females outnumbered males, and the authors suggested that clonal diversity may have been underestimated. Because no samples from the day 14 peak response were available, repertoires could be characterized only after the peak T cell response. The 56-69-year group was small, and its depth increase did not reach significance, likely because of low power. CD4 TCRs associated with the vaccine covered the entire spike protein, and the dominant responses were in regions 160-218 and 743-854.

The CDR3 regions of human TCRbeta chains were analyzed by immunosequencing. In the source study's methods: Repertoire TCRs were checked for matches against a reference library of SARS-CoV-2-specific TCRs that had been generated using the MIRA antigen-specificity platform. Breadth meant the fraction of unique TCRs that were SARS-CoV-2-associated, whereas depth meant the fraction of total T cells that were SARS-CoV-2-associated. Using the MIRA data, each spike-specific TCR was assigned both to the spike region to which the TCR was reactive and to a CD4 or CD8 class. Log10-transformed breadth and depth values were compared by one-way ANOVA with Sidak's multiple comparisons tests. Imported from immuneACCESS, the table was reduced by TCRdb to in-frame sequences with V and J called. These copies leave out some clones; in studies compared against another copy, an unresolved V gene accounts for under half, and the cause of the remainder is not known. V and J calls and clone size are copied from that table; D and trimming were computed from the DNA. This sample gives under 150,000 clones in total; approximately 91% of them show up just once. The top ten hold less than 2.5% of the sample.

The sequences come from peripheral blood, collected 28 days after the second AZD1222 dose. This sequence originates from an adult who received the AZD1222 COVID-19 vaccine.

The nucleotides read TGTGCCAGCTCACCAGTTAGAGGACAGGGCAGCAATGAGCAGTTCTTC. It translates as CASSPVRGQGSNEQFF. Here the chain combines TRBV18 and TRBJ2-1; 8 of the junction bases match TRBD1. CDR1 and CDR2 (KGHSH, LQKENI) derive from the germline V gene. The CDR3 runs 16 amino acids, cysteine and phenylalanine included. CDR3 DNA only is kept here, 48 bases in frame from base 1. Trimmed from V: 2 bases; trimmed from J: 6 bases; junction bases lacking a gene match: 9.